The T cell receptor (beta chain) described here comes from a study of blood T cell repertoires in COVID-19. In the study's own analysis: The assay estimated nucleated cells by amplifying reference gene primers. Sequencing was performed with immunoSEQ multiplex PCR; in TCRdb, only in-frame clones are kept and a portion is missing. That table furnishes V, J and clone size, whereas the DNA furnished D and trimming. The table records about 46,000 clones, roughly 86% of them present only once. Trimming cost V 0 bases and J 11 bases; bases outside gene matches: 10. The CDR3 consists of 15 residues. Germline V gene data show CDR1 as KGHSH and CDR2 as LQKENI.

This TCR came from a man aged 55-75 years with active or convalescent COVID-19. The specimen sequenced was peripheral blood. The rearrangement links TRBV18 to TRBJ1-1; the match to TRBD1 covers 9 bases. Here the CDR3 reads CASSPPTGGGGKAFF. CDR3 in DNA: TGTGCCAGCTCACCACCAACAGGGGGCGGTGGGAAGGCTTTCTTT.